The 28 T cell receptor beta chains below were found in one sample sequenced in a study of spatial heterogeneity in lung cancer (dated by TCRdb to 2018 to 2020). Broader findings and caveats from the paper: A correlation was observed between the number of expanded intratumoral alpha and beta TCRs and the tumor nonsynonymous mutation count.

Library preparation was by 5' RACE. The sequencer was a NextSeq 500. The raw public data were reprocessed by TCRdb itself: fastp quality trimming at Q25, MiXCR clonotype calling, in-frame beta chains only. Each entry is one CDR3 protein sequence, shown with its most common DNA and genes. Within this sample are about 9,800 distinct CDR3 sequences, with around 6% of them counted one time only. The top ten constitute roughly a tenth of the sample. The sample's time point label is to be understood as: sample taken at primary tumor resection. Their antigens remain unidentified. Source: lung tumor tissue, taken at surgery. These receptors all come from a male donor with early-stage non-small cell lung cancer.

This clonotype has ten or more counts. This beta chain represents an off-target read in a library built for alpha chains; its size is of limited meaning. The CDR3 is CASSERSSYNEQFF. In DNA, the CDR3 is TGTGCCAGCAGTGAGCGGAGCTCCTACAATGAGCAGTTCTTC. The rearrangement joins TRBV6-1 to TRBJ2-1; D is uncertain. The V and J ends lost 3 bases and 0 bases respectively, with 6 bases between them. The CDR3 has 14 residues. Germline assignment: CDR1 MNHNS and CDR2 SASEGT.

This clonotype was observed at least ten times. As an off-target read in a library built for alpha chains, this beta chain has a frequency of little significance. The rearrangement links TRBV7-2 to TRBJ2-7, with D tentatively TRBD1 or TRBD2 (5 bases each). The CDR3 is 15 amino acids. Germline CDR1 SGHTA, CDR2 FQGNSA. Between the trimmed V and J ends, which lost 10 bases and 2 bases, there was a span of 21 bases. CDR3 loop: CATTKGTRGPYEQYV. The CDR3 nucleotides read TGTGCCACCACAAAGGGGACCCGCGGGCCCTACGAGCAGTACGTC.

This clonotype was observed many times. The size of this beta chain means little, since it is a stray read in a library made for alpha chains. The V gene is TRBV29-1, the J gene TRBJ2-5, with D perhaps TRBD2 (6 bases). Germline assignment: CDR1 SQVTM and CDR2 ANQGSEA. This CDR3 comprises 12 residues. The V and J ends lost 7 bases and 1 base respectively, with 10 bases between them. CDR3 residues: CSAAGLQETQYF. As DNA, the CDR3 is TGCAGCGCCGCGGGACTCCAAGAGACCCAGTACTTC.

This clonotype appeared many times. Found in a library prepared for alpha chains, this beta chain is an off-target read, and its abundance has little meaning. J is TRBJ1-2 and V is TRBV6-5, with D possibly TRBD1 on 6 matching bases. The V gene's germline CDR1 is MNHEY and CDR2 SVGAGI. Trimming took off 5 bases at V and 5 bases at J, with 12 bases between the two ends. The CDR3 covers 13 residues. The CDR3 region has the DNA TGTGCCAGCAGTACCCGGACAGCTTATGGCTACACCTTC. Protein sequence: CASSTRTAYGYTF.

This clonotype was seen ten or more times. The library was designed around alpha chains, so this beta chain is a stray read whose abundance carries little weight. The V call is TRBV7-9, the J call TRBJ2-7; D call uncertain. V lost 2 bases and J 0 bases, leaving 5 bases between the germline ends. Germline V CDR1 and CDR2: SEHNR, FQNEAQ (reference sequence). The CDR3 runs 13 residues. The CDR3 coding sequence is TGTGCCAGCAGCTTAACCAGCTCCTACGAGCAGTACTTC. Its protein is CASSLTSSYEQYF. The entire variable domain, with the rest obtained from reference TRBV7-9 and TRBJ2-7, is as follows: DTGVSQNPRHKITKRGQNVTFRCDPISEHNRLYWYRQTLGQGPEFLTYFQNEAQLEKSRLLSDRFSAERPKGSFSTLEIQRTEQGDSAMYLCASSLTSSYEQYFGPGTRLTVT.

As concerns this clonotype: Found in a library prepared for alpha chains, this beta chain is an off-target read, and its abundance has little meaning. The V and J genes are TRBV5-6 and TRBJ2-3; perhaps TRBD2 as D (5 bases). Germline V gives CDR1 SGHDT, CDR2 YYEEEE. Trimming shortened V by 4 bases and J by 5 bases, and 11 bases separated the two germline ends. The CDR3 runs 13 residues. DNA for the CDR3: TGTGCCAGCAGCCTGGAGGAGGTAGATACGCAGTATTTT. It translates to CASSLEEVDTQYF.

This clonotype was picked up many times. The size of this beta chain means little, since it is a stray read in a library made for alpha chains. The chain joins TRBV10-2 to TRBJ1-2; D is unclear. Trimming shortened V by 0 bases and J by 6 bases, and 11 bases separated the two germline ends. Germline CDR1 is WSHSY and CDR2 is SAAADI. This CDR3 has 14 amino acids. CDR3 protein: CASSESWRSHGYTF. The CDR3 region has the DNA TGCGCCAGCAGTGAGTCGTGGAGGAGCCATGGCTACACCTTC.

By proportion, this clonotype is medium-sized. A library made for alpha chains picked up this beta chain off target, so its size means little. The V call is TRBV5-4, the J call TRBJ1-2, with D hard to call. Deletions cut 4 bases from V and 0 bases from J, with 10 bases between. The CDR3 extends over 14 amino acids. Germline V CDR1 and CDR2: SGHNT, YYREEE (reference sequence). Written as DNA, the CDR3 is TGTGCCAGCAGCCCCGCGTTGGCTAACTATGGCTACACCTTC. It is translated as CASSPALANYGYTF.

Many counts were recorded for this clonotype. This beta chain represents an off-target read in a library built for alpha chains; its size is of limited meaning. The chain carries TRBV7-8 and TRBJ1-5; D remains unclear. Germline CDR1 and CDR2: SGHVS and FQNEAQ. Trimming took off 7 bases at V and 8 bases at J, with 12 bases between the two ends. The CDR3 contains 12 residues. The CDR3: CASTSLREPQHF. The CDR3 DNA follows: TGTGCCAGCACCTCACTCCGGGAGCCCCAGCATTTT. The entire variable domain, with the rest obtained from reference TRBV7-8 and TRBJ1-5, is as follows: GAGVSQSPRYKVAKRGQDVALRCDPISGHVSLFWYQQALGQGPEFLTYFQNEAQLDKSGLPSDRFFAERPEGSVSTLKIQRTQQEDSAVYLCASTSLREPQHFGDGTRLSIL.

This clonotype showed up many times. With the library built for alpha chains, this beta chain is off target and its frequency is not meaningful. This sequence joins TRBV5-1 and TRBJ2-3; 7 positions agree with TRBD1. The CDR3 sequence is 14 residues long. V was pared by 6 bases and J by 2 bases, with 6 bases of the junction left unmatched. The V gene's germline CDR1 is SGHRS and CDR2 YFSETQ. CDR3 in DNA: TGCGCCAGCAACCACAGGGGTCCCACAGATACGCAGTATTTT. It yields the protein CASNHRGPTDTQYF.

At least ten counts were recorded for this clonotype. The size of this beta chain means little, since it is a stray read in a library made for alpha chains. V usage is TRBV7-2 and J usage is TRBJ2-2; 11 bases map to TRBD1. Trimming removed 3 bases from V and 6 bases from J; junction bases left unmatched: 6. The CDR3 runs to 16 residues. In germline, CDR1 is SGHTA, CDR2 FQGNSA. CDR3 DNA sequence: TGTGCCAGCAGCTTTGGACAGGGGGCGATATCCGGGGAGCTGTTTTTT. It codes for CASSFGQGAISGELFF.

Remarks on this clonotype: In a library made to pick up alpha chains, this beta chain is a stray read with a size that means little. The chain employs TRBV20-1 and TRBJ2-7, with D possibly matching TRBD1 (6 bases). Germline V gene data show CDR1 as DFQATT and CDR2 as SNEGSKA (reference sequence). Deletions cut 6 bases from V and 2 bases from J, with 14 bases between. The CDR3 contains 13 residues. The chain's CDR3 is CSASDRPAYEQYF. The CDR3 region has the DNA TGCAGTGCAAGCGACAGGCCAGCCTACGAGCAGTACTTC.

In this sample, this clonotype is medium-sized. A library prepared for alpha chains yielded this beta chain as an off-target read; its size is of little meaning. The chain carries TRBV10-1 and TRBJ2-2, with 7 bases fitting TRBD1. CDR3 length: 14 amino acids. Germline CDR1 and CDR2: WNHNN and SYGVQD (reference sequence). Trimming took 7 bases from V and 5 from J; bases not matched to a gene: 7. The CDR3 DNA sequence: TGCGCCAGCACGGGAAACAGGGGAACCGGGGAGCTGTTTTTT. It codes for CASTGNRGTGELFF.

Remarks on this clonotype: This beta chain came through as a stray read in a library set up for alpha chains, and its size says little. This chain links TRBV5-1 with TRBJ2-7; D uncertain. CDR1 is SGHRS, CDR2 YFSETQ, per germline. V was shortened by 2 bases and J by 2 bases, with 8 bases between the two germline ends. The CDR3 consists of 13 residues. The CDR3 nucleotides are TGCGCCAGCAGCTTAGGCAGGACCTACGAGCAGTACTTC. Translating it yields CASSLGRTYEQYF. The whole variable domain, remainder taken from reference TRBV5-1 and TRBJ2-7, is KAGVTQTPRYLIKTRGQQVTLSCSPISGHRSVSWYQQTPGQGLQFLFEYFSETQRNKGNFPGRFSGRQFSNSRSEMNVSTLELGDSALYLCASSLGRTYEQYFGPGTRLTVT.

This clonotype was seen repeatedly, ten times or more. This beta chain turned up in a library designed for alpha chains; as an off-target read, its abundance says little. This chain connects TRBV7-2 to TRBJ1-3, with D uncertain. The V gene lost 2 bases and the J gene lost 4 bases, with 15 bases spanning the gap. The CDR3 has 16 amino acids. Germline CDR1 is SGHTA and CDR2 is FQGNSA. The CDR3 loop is CASSLSHRPAGNTIYF. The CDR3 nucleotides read TGTGCCAGCAGCTTATCTCACCGCCCGGCGGGAAACACCATATATTTT. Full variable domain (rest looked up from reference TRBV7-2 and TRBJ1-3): GAGVSQSPSNKVTEKGKDVELRCDPISGHTALYWYRQSLGQGLEFLIYFQGNSAPDKSGLPSDRFSAERTGGSVSTLTIQRTQQEDSAVYLCASSLSHRPAGNTIYFGEGSWLTVV.

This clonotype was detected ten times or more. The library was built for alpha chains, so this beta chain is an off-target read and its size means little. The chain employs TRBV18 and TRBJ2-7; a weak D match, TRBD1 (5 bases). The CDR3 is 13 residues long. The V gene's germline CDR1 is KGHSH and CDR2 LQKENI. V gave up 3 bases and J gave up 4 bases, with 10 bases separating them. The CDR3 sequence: CASSPMDKYEQYV. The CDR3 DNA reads TGTGCCAGCTCACCTATGGACAAGTACGAGCAGTACGTC.

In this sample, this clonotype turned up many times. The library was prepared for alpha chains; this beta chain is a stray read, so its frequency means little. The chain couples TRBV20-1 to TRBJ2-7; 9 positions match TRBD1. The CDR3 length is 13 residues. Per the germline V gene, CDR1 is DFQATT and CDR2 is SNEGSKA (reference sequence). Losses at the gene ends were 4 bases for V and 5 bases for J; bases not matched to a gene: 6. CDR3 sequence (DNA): TGCAGTGCTATAGGACAGGGGTTTCACGAGCAGTACTTC. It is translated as CSAIGQGFHEQYF.

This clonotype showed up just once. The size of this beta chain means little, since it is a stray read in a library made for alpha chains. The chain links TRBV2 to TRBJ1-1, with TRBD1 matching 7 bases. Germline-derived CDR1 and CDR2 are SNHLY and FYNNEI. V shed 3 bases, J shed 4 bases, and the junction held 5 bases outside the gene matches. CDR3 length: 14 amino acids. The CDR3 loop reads CASSERQGPTEAFF. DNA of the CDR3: TGTGCCAGCAGTGAGAGACAGGGACCCACTGAAGCTTTCTTT. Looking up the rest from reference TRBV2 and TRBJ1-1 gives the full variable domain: EPEVTQTPSHQVTQMGQEVILRCVPISNHLYFYWYRQILGQKVEFLVSFYNNEISEKSEIFDDQFSVERPDGSNFTLKIRSTKLEDSAMYFCASSERQGPTEAFFGQGTRLTVV.

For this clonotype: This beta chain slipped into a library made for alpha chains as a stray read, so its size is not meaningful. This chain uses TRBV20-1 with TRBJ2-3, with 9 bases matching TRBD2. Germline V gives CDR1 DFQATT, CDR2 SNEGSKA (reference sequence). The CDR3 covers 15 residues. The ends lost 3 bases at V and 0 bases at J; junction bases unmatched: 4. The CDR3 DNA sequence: TGCAGTGCTAGTCTAACTAGCGGGAGCACAGATACGCAGTATTTT. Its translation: CSASLTSGSTDTQYF.

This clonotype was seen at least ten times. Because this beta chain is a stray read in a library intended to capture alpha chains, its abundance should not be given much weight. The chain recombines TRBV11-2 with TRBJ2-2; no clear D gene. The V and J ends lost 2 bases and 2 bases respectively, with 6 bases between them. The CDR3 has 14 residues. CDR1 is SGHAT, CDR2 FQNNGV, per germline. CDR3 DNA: TGTGCCAGCAGCTTAAAACCAAACACCGGGGAGCTGTTTTTT. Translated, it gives CASSLKPNTGELFF.

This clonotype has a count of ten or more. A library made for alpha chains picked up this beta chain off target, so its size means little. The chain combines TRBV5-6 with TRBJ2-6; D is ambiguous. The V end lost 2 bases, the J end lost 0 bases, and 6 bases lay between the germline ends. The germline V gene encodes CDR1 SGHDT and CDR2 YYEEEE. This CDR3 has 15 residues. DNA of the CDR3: TGTGCCAGCAGCTTTGGATTCTCTGGGGCCAACGTCCTGACTTTC. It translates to CASSFGFSGANVLTF.

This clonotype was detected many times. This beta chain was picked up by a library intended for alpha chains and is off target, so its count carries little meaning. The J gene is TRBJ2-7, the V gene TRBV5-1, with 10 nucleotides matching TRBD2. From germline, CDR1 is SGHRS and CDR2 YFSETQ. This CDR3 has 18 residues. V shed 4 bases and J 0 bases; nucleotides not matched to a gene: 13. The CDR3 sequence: CASSQEGPSGGFSYEQYF. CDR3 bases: TGCGCCAGCAGCCAAGAGGGTCCTAGCGGGGGATTCTCCTACGAGCAGTACTTC.

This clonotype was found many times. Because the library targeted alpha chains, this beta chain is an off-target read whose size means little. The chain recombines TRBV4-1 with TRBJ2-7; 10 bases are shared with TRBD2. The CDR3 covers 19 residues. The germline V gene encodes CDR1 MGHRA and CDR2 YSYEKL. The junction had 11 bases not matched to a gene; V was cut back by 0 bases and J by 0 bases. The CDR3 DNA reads TGCGCCAGCAGCCAAGATCCATCTAGCGGGAGTCCCAGCTCCTACGAGCAGTACTTC. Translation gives CASSQDPSSGSPSSYEQYF.

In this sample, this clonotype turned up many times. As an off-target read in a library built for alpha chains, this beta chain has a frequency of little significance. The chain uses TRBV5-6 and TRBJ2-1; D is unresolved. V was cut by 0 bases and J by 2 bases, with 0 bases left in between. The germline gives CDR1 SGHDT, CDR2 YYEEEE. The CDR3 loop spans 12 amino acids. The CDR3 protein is CASSLAYNEQFF. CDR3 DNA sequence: TGTGCCAGCAGCTTGGCCTACAATGAGCAGTTCTTC.

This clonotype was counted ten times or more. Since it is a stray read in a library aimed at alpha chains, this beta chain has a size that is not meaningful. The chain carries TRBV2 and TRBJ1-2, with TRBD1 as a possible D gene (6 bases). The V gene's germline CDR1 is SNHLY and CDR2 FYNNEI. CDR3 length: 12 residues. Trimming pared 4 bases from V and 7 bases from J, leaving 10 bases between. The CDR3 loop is CASSVNRVGYTF. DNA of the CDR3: TGTGCCAGCAGTGTGAACAGGGTTGGCTACACCTTC.

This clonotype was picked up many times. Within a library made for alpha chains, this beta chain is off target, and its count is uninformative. CDR3 DNA: TGTGCCAGCAGTAAGGGACAGGGGGATCAGCCCCAGCATTTT. Amino acid sequence: CASSKGQGDQPQHF. The chain uses TRBV12-3 or TRBV12-4 and TRBJ1-5; TRBD1 matches at 11 bases. The CDR3 covers 14 residues. After removal of 5 bases from V and 5 bases from J, the junction contained 2 bases not matched to a gene.

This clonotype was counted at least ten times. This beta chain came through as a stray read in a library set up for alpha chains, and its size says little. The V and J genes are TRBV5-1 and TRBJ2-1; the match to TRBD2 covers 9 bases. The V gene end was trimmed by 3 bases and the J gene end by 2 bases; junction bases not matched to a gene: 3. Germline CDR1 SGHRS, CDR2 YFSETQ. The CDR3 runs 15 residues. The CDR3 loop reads CASSWTSATYNEQFF. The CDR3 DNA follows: TGCGCCAGCAGCTGGACTAGCGCGACCTACAATGAGCAGTTCTTC.

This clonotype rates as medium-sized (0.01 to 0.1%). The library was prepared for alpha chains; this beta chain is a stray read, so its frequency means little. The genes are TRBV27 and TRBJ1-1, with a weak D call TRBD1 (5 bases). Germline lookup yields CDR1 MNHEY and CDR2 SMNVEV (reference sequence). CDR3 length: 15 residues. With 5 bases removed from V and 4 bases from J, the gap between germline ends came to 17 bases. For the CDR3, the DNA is TGTGCCAGCAGTCAGGGACGGTGGGGCGCCACTGAAGCTTTCTTT. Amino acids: CASSQGRWGATEAFF.